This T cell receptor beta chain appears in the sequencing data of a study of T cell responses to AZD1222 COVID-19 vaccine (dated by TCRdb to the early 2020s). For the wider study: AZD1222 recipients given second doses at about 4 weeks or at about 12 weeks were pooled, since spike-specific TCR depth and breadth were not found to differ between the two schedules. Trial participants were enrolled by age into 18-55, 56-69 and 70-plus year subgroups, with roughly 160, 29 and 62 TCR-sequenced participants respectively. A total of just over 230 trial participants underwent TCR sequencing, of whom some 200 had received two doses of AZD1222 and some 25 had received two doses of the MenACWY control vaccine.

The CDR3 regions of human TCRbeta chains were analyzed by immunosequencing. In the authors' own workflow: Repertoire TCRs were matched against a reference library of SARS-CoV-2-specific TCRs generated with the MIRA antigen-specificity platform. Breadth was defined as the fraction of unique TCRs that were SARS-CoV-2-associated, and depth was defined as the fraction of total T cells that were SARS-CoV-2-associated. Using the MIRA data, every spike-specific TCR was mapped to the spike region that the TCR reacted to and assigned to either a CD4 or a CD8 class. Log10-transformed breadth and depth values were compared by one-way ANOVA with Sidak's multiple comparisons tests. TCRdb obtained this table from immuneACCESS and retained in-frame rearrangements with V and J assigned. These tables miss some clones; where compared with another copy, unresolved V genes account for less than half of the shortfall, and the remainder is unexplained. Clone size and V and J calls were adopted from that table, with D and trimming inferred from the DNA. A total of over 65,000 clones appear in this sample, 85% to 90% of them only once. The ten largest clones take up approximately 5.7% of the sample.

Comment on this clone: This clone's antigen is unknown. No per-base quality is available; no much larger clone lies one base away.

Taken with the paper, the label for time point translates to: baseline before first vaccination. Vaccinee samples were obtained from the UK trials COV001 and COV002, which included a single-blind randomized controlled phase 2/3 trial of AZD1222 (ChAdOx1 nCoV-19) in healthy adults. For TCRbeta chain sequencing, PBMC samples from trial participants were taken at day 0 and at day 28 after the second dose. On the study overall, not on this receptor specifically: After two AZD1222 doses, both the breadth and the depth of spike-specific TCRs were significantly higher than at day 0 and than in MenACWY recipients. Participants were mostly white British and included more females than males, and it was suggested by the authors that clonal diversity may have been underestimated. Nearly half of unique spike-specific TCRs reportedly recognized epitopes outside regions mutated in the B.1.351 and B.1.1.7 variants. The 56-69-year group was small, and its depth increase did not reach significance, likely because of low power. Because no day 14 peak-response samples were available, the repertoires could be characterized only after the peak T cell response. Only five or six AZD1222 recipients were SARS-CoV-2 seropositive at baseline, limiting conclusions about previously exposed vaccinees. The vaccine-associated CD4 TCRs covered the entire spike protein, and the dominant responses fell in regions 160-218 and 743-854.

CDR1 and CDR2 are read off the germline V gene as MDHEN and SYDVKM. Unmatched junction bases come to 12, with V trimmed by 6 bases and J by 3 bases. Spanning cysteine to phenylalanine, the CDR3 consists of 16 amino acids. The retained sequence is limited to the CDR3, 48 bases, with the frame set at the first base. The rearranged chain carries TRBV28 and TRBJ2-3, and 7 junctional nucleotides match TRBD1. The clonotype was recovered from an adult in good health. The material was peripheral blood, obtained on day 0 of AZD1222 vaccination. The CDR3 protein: CASRSRQGTSTDTQYF. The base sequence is TGTGCCAGCAGGTCTCGACAGGGAACGTCGACAGATACGCAGTATTTT.